A single sample is the source of the 18 T cell receptor beta chains below, sequenced in a study of cytomegalovirus exposure and HLA in healthy donors. Use of 60 Vbeta and 13 Jbeta primers characterized the PCR. Measured with immunoSEQ multiplex PCR; TCRdb has only the in-frame clones, and not every one. The sample carries roughly 110,000 clones, 80% to 90% recorded once. The sample taken for sequencing was PBMCs. These receptors all come from a man aged 50 or older in good health and CMV-seronegative.

The chain employs TRBV6-6 and TRBJ1-5; possibly TRBD1 for D (6 bases). Germline V gives CDR1 MNHNY, CDR2 SVGAGI (reference sequence). The CDR3 is made up of 14 amino acids. Deletions cut 6 bases from V and 1 base from J, with 10 bases between. The CDR3 DNA reads as TGTGCCAGCAGCCGACAGGACAGCAATCAGCCCCAGCATTTT. Its protein is CASSRQDSNQPQHF.

The V gene is TRBV30, the J gene TRBJ1-2; the D is unclear. The V and J ends lost 4 bases and 4 bases respectively, with 19 bases between them. Germline V gives CDR1 GTSNPN, CDR2 SVGIG (reference sequence). This CDR3 is built from 15 residues. The CDR3, as DNA: TGTGCCTGGAACCGGGGAGGCGAGGGAGGCTATGGCTACACCTTC. Translated: CAWNRGGEGGYGYTF. Complete variable domain (other parts from reference TRBV30 and TRBJ1-2): SQTIHQWPATLVQPVGSPLSLECTVEGTSNPNLYWYRQAAGRGLQLLFYSVGIGQISSEVPQNLSASRPQDRQFILSSKKLLLSDSGFYLCAWNRGGEGGYGYTFGSGTRLTVV.

The V gene is TRBV4-2, the J gene TRBJ1-1, with 8 nucleotides matching TRBD1. Trimming took 4 bases from V and 4 from J; bases not matched to a gene: 2. The germline V gene encodes CDR1 LGHNA and CDR2 YNFKEQ. The CDR3 contains 13 residues. CDR3 in DNA: TGTGCCAGCAGCCGCGACAGGGGCACTGAAGCTTTCTTT. Its protein is CASSRDRGTEAFF.

This rearrangement joins TRBV9 to TRBJ2-1; TRBD1 might be the D (6 bases). Between the trimmed V and J ends, which lost 1 base and 2 bases, there was a span of 7 bases. CDR3 size: 14 residues. Per germline, CDR1 SGDLS and CDR2 YYNGEE. The CDR3, as DNA: TGTGCCAGCAGCGTACGGGACACCTACAATGAGCAGTTCTTC. This sequence encodes CASSVRDTYNEQFF.

The chain recombines TRBV5-4 with TRBJ2-6; 10 bases fit TRBD1. J lost 0 bases, V lost 4 bases, and 10 bases had no gene match. Looked up from germline, CDR1 is SGHNT and CDR2 is YYREEE (reference sequence). This CDR3 has 19 amino acids. The CDR3 sequence: CASSGPTGGRRSGANVLTF. The CDR3 DNA reads as TGTGCCAGCAGCGGCCCGACAGGGGGCCGTCGCTCTGGGGCCAACGTCCTGACTTTC.

The chain joins TRBV18 to TRBJ2-7; TRBD2 is a possible D gene (6 bases). CDR1 KGHSH and CDR2 LQKENI come from the germline V gene. Trimming removed 6 bases from V and 2 bases from J, with 11 bases in between. CDR3 length: 13 residues. The CDR3 coding sequence is TGTGCCAGCTCGGCGGGGACCCCCTACGAGCAGTACTTC. Translation: CASSAGTPYEQYF.

The chain recombines TRBV9 with TRBJ2-3; 7 bases agree with TRBD2. V lost 2 bases, J lost 2 bases, and 23 bases stayed unmatched. CDR3 length: 21 residues. Germline V lookup: CDR1 SGDLS, CDR2 YYNGEE. CDR3: CASSVGEGWLADGIFTDTQYF. In DNA form, the CDR3 reads TGTGCCAGCAGCGTGGGGGAGGGTTGGCTAGCGGACGGGATTTTCACAGATACGCAGTATTTT. The full variable domain, in which reference TRBV9 and TRBJ2-3 provide the parts outside the CDR3, is DSGVTQTPKHLITATGQRVTLRCSPRSGDLSVYWYQQSLDQGLQFLIQYYNGEERAKGNILERFSAQQFPDLHSELNLSSLELGDSALYFCASSVGEGWLADGIFTDTQYFGPGTRLTVL.

V is TRBV5-5 and J is TRBJ2-2, with TRBD1 identical over 7 bases. J gave up 3 bases and V 4 bases, and 6 bases lay outside the gene matches. The CDR3 covers 15 residues. Germline CDR1 and CDR2: SGHKS and YYEKEE (reference sequence). The CDR3 here is CASSTRGFDTGELFF. The CDR3 region has the DNA TGTGCCAGCAGCACCAGGGGGTTCGACACCGGGGAGCTGTTTTTT.

This clone was detected a few times. The CDR3 here is CASRRQDTDYGYTF. The CDR3 nucleotides read TGTGCCAGCAGGAGACAGGATACAGACTATGGCTACACCTTC. The chain links TRBV5-8 to TRBJ1-2, with D perhaps TRBD1 (6 bases). The CDR3 runs to 14 residues. Germline values: CDR1 SGHTS, CDR2 YDEGEE. V lost 5 bases, J lost 3 bases, and 14 bases lay in between.

The genes are TRBV2 and TRBJ1-6, with unresolved D. CDR1 is SNHLY and CDR2 is FYNNEI in the germline V gene. Trimming took 1 base from V and 8 from J, leaving 12 bases between them. The CDR3 is 15 amino acids. The CDR3 protein is CASSEGSQFDSPLHF. The CDR3 nucleotides read TGTGCCAGCAGTGAAGGTAGCCAGTTCGATTCACCCCTCCACTTT.

This clone showed up just a few times. This chain connects TRBV5-1 to TRBJ2-4; D might be TRBD2 (6 bases). This CDR3 comprises 17 residues. V lost 0 bases, J lost 1 base, and 14 bases lay in between. Germline-derived CDR1 and CDR2 are SGHRS and YFSETQ. CDR3 region: CASSLGGVGTAKNIQYF. As DNA, the CDR3 is TGCGCCAGCAGCTTGGGCGGGGTCGGGACTGCCAAAAACATTCAGTACTTC. Looking up the rest from reference TRBV5-1 and TRBJ2-4 gives the full variable domain: KAGVTQTPRYLIKTRGQQVTLSCSPISGHRSVSWYQQTPGQGLQFLFEYFSETQRNKGNFPGRFSGRQFSNSRSEMNVSTLELGDSALYLCASSLGGVGTAKNIQYFGAGTRLSVL.

The chain employs TRBV28 and TRBJ2-7, with 9 bases that match TRBD1. The length of the CDR3 is 12 residues. Germline CDR1 is MDHEN and CDR2 is SYDVKM. V shed 10 bases and J 4 bases; nucleotides not matched to a gene: 5. The chain's CDR3 is CAITDRGYEQYF. CDR3 DNA: TGTGCCATTACGGACAGGGGATACGAGCAGTACTTC. The full variable domain, rest sourced from reference TRBV28 and TRBJ2-7, is DVKVTQSSRYLVKRTGEKVFLECVQDMDHENMFWYRQDPGLGLRLIYFSYDVKMKEKGDIPEGYSVSREKKERFSLILESASTNQTSMYLCAITDRGYEQYFGPGTRLTVT.

V usage is TRBV6-5 and J usage is TRBJ2-3; no clear D. The germline gives CDR1 MNHEY, CDR2 SVGAGI. This CDR3 comprises 14 residues. Trimming stripped 0 bases from V and 0 bases from J, with 4 bases between. CDR3 DNA: TGTGCCAGCAGTTACTCTGGCAGCACAGATACGCAGTATTTT. This sequence encodes CASSYSGSTDTQYF.

This chain connects TRBV6-1 to TRBJ2-3, with 12 bases that match TRBD2. Trimming at V came to 3 bases and at J to 8 bases, leaving 6 bases not matched to a gene. The CDR3 spans 15 residues. Germline CDR1 MNHNS, CDR2 SASEGT. The CDR3 here is CASSEASGGGFTQYF. The DNA of the CDR3 is TGTGCCAGCAGTGAGGCTAGCGGGGGGGGATTTACGCAGTATTTT.

This clone was picked up a small number of times. The chain carries TRBV19 and TRBJ2-2; 7 nucleotides match TRBD1. The CDR3 loop spans 11 amino acids. Germline V gene sequence: CDR1 LNHDA, CDR2 SQIVND (reference sequence). With 10 bases clipped from V and 6 bases from J, the junction kept 2 bases outside the gene matches. The CDR3 loop is CATDRAGELFF. CDR3 DNA sequence: TGTGCCACCGACAGGGCCGGGGAGCTGTTTTTT.

This clone was seen once. The V and J genes are TRBV11-2 and TRBJ1-1, with 10 bases identical to TRBD1. The CDR3 totals 16 residues. Trimming cost V 3 bases and J 4 bases; bases outside gene matches: 8. CDR1 and CDR2 (germline): SGHAT, FQNNGV. The CDR3 here is CASSLTGGELFTEAFF. The CDR3 region has the DNA TGTGCCAGCAGCTTGACAGGGGGCGAATTATTCACTGAAGCTTTCTTT.

The V call is TRBV7-2, the J call TRBJ1-1; D is perhaps TRBD1 (6 bases). Per germline, CDR1 SGHTA and CDR2 FQGNSA. The length of the CDR3 is 14 residues. V shed 3 bases and J shed 3 bases, with 11 bases lying between them. CDR3 in DNA: TGTGCCAGCAGCTTCTCCCAGGGGTACACTGAAGCTTTCTTT. This codes for CASSFSQGYTEAFF. Supplemented by reference TRBV7-2 and TRBJ1-1, the full variable domain reads GAGVSQSPSNKVTEKGKDVELRCDPISGHTALYWYRQSLGQGLEFLIYFQGNSAPDKSGLPSDRFSAERTGGSVSTLTIQRTQQEDSAVYLCASSFSQGYTEAFFGQGTRLTVV.

V is TRBV5-1 and J is TRBJ1-5; D not certain. V was clipped by 0 bases and J by 5 bases, with 12 bases between them. This CDR3 contains 15 residues. Germline values: CDR1 SGHRS, CDR2 YFSETQ. The CDR3 reads CASSLDSIGDQPQHF. The DNA of the CDR3 is TGCGCCAGCAGCTTGGACAGTATAGGCGATCAGCCCCAGCATTTT.